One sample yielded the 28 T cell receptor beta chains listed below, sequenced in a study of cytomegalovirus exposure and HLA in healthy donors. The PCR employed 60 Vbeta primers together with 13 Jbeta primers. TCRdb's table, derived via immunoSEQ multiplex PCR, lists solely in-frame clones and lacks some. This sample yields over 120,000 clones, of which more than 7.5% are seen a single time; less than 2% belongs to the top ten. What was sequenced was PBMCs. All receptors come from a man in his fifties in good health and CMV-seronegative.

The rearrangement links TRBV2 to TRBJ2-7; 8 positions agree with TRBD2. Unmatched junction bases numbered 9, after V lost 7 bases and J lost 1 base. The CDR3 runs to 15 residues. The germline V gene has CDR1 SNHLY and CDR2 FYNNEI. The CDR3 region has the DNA TGTGCCAGCAAAGGAGGGCTAGCGGGTTCCTACGAGCAGTACTTC. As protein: CASKGGLAGSYEQYF.

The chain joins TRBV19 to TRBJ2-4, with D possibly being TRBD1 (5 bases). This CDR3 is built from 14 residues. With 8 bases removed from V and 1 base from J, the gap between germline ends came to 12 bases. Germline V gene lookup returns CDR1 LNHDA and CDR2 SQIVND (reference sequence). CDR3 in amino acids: CASLQKGAKNIQYF. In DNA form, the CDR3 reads TGTGCCAGTTTGCAGAAGGGGGCCAAAAACATTCAGTACTTC.

The CDR3 loop reads CASSPLGEGGQPQHF. Written as DNA, the CDR3 is TGTGCCAGCTCACCGCTCGGGGAAGGGGGTCAGCCCCAGCATTTT. The J gene is TRBJ1-5, the V gene TRBV18, with D possibly TRBD1 on 6 matching bases. The V gene's germline CDR1 is KGHSH and CDR2 LQKENI. The CDR3 length is 15 residues. Trimming pared 3 bases from V and 6 bases from J, leaving 15 bases between.

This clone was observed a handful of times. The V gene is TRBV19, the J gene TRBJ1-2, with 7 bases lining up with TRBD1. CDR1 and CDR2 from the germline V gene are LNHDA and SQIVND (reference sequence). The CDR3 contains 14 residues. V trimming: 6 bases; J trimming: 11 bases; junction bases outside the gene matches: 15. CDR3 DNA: TGTGCCAGTAGCCACCTCCGGGACAGAAGACAATACACCTTC. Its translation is CASSHLRDRRQYTF.

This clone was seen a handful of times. The CDR3 DNA follows: TGCGCCAGCAGCTGGGCCGGGGACTACGAGCAGTACTTC. Protein: CASSWAGDYEQYF. V usage is TRBV5-1 and J usage is TRBJ2-7; D is perhaps TRBD2 (5 bases). V was shortened by 3 bases and J by 3 bases, with 10 bases between the two germline ends. This CDR3 spans 13 amino acids. CDR1 SGHRS and CDR2 YFSETQ come from the germline V gene.

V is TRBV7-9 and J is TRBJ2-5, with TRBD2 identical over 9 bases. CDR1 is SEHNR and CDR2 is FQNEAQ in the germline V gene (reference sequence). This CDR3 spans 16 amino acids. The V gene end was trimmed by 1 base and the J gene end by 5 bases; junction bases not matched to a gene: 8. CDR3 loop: CASSLVLGLASETQYF. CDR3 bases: TGTGCCAGCAGCTTAGTTTTGGGACTAGCAAGTGAGACCCAGTACTTC.

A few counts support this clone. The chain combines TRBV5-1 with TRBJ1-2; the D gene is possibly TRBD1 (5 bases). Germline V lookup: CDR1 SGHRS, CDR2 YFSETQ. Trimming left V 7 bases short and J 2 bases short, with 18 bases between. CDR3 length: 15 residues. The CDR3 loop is CASFLGGGTNYGYTF. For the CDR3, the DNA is TGCGCCAGCTTCCTGGGGGGGGGAACGAACTATGGCTACACCTTC.

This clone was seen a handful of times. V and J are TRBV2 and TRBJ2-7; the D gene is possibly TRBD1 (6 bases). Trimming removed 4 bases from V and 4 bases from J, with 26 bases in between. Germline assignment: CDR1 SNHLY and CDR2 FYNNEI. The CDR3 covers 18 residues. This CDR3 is CASSGGVGVGTLTYEQYF. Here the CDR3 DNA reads TGTGCCAGCAGTGGGGGTGTAGGTGTCGGGACACTTACATACGAGCAGTACTTC.

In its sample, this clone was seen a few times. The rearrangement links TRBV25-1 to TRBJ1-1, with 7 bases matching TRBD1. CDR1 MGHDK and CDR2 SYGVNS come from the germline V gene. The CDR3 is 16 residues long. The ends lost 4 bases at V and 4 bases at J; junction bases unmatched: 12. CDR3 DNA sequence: TGTGCCAGCAGTGCCCGAAGGGACAGCTCGGGCACTGAAGCTTTCTTT. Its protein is CASSARRDSSGTEAFF. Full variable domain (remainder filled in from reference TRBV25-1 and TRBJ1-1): EADIYQTPRYLVIGTGKKITLECSQTMGHDKMYWYQQDPGMELHLIHYSYGVNSTEKGDLSSESTVSRIRTEHFPLTLESARPSHTSQYLCASSARRDSSGTEAFFGQGTRLTVV.

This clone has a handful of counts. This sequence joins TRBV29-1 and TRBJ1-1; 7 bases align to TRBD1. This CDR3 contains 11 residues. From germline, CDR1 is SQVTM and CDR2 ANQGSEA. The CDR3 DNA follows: TGCGGAGTACAGGGGAGCACTGAAGCTTTCTTT. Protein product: CGVQGSTEAFF.

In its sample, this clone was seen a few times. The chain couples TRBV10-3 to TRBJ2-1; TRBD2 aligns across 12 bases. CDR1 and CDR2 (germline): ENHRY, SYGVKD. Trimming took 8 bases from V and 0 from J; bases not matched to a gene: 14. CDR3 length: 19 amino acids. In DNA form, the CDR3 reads TGTGCCATCTCCCTAGGCGAGACTAGCGGGAGCCACTCCTACAATGAGCAGTTCTTC. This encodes CAISLGETSGSHSYNEQFF.

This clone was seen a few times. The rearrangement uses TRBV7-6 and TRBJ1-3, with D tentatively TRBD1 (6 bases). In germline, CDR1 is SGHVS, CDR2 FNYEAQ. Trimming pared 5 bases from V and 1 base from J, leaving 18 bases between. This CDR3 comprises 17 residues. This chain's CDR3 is CASSPRGGLGSGNTIYF. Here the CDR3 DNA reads TGTGCCAGCAGCCCGAGGGGGGGGTTGGGGTCTGGAAACACCATATATTTT.

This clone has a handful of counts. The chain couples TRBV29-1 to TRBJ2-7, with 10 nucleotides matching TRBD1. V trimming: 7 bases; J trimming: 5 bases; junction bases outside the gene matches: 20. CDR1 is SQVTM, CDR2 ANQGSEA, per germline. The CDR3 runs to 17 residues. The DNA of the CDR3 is TGCAGCGCCCTGGCGCGGACAGGGGGTTTTCCTAGGAACGAGCAGTACTTC. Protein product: CSALARTGGFPRNEQYF.

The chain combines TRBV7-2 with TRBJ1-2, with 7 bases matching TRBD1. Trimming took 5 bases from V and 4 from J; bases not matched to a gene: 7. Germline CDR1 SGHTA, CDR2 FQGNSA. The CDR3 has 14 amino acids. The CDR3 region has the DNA TGTGCCAGCAGCGCGACAGGGATGGGCTATGGCTACACCTTC. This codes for CASSATGMGYGYTF.

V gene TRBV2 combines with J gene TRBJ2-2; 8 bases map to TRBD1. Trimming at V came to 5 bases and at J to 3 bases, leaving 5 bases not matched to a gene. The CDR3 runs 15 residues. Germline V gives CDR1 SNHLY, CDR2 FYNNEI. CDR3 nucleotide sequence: TGTGCCAGCAGTATAGACAGGGGAGACACCGGGGAGCTGTTTTTT. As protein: CASSIDRGDTGELFF.

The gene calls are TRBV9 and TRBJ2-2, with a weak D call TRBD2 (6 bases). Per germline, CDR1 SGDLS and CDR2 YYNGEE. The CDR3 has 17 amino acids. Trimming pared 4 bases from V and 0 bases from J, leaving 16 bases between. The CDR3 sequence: CASSKRGGTTNTGELFF. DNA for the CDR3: TGTGCCAGCAGCAAGAGGGGCGGGACGACGAACACCGGGGAGCTGTTTTTT.

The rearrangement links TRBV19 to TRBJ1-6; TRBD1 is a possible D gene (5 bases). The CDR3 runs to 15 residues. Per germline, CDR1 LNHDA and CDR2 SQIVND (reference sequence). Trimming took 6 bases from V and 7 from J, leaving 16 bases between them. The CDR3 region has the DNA TGTGCCAGTAGCCACCGCAGGGCTCAAAATTCACCCCTCCACTTT. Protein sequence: CASSHRRAQNSPLHF.

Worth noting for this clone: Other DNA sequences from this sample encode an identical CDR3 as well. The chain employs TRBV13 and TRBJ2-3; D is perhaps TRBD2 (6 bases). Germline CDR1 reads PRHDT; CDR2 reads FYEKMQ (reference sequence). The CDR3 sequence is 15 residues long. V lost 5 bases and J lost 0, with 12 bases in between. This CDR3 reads CASSPPRGSTDTQYF. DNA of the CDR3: TGTGCCAGCAGCCCCCCTCGGGGGAGCACAGATACGCAGTATTTT.

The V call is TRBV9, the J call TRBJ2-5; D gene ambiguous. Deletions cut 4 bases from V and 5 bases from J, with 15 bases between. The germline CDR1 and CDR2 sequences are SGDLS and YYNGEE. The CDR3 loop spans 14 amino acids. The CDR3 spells CASSPGLTPETQYF. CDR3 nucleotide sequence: TGTGCCAGCAGCCCAGGCCTAACCCCGGAGACCCAGTACTTC.

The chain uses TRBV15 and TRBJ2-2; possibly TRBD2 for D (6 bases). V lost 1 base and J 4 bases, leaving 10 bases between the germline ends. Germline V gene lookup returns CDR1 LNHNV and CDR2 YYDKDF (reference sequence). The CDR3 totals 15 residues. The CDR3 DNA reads TGTGCCACCAGCAGAGGGGGACTTTTCACCGGGGAGCTGTTTTTT. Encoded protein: CATSRGGLFTGELFF. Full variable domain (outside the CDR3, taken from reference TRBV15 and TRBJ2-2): DAMVIQNPRYQVTQFGKPVTLSCSQTLNHNVMYWYQQKSSQAPKLLFHYYDKDFNNEADTPDNFQSRRPNTSFCFLDIRSPGLGDTAMYLCATSRGGLFTGELFFGEGSRLTVL.

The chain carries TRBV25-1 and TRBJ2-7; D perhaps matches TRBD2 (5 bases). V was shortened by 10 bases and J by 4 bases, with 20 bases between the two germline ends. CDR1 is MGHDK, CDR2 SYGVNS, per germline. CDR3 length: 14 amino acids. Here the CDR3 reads CAKIFLDRLYEQYF. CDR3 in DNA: TGTGCCAAAATATTTTTAGACCGACTATACGAGCAGTACTTC.

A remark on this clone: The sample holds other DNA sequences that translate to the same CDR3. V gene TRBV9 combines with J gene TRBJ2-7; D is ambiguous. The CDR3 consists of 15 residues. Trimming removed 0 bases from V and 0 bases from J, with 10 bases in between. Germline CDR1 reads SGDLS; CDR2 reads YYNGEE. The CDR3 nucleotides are TGTGCCAGCAGCGTAGGAGTAGATAGCTCCTACGAGCAGTACTTC. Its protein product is CASSVGVDSSYEQYF.

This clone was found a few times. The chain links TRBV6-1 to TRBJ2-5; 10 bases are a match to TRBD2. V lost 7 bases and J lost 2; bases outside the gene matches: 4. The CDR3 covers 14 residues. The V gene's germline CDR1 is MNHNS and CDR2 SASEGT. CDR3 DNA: TGTGCCAGCACTCTAGCGGGGGAACAAGAGACCCAGTACTTC. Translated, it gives CASTLAGEQETQYF.

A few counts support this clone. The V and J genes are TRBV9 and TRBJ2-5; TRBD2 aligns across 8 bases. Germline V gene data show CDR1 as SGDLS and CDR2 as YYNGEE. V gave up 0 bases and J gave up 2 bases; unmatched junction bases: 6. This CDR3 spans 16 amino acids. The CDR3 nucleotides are TGTGCCAGCAGCGTAGGGGTGGCGGGGGGACAAGAGACCCAGTACTTC. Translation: CASSVGVAGGQETQYF.

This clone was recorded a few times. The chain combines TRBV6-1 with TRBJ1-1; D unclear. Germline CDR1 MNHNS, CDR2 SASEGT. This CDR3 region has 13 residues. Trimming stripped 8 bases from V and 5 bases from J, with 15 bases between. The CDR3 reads CASVGAAKTEAFF. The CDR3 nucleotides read TGTGCCAGCGTTGGAGCTGCGAAGACTGAAGCTTTCTTT.

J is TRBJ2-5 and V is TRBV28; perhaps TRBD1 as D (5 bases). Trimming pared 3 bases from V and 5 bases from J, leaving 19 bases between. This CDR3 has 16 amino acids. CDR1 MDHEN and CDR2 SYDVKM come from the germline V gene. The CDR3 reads CASSFFRAQGQETQYF. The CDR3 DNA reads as TGTGCCAGCAGTTTTTTTCGGGCGCAGGGTCAGGAGACCCAGTACTTC.

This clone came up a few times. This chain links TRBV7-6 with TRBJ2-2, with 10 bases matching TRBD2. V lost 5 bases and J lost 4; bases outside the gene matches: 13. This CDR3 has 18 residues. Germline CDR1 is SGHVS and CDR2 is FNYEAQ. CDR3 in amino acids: CASSPLAGVPRGTGELFF. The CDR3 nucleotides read TGTGCCAGCAGCCCTCTAGCGGGGGTCCCTCGGGGCACCGGGGAGCTGTTTTTT.

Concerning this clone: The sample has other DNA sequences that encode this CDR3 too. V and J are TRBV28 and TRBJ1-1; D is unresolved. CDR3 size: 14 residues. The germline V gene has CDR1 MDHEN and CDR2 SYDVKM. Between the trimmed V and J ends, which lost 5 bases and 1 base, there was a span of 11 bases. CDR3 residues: CASSVTVPNTEAFF. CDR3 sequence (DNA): TGTGCCAGCAGTGTCACGGTCCCGAACACTGAAGCTTTCTTT.